The 25 T cell receptor beta chains presented below share a single source sample, sequenced in a study of T-cell reconstitution after alpha-beta-depleted transplantation in children (dated by TCRdb to 2016 to 2017). Library preparation was by PCR. Sequenced on an Illumina HiSeq 2500. To normalize quantification of the TCRbeta repertoire, the TCR libraries were built with molecular barcoding that relied on unique molecular identifiers. TCRdb reprocessed the public reads (quality trimming at Q25 with fastp, clone calling with MiXCR) and kept in-frame beta chains. When rows share a CDR3 protein, they turn into one entry using the most common DNA and genes. The sample data list fewer than 350,000 distinct CDR3 sequences, and around 7.3% of these were observed just once. 9.1% of the sample comes from the top ten. According to the study, the label for this sample's treatment or condition signals: allogeneic hematopoietic cell transplantation with graft depleted of TCRalphabeta T cells and CD19 B cells.

The research as a whole found: Over the following months the frequencies of hyperexpanded clones went down, and after one year T-cell counts and TCRbeta diversity were mostly credited to newly produced T cells.

Their target antigens are unknown. Sample: peripheral blood, taken 360 days after TCRalphabeta/CD19-depleted stem cell transplant. These receptors were obtained from a female patient between 2 and 10 years old who had a stem cell transplant for Fanconi anemia, so the T cells may come from the graft donor.

This clonotype was found a few times. The V and J genes are TRBV25-1 and TRBJ2-5; no reliable D call. Trimming took off 4 bases at V and 1 base at J, with 4 bases between the two ends. Germline loops: CDR1 MGHDK, CDR2 SYGVNS. The CDR3 consists of 12 residues. The CDR3 reads CASSASQETQYF. The CDR3 DNA reads TGTGCCAGCAGTGCAAGCCAAGAGACCCAGTACTTC.

This clonotype was detected a few times. The CDR3 bases are TGTGCCACCAGCAGAGAAAGGCAGGGGGCTCTCGATACGCAGTATTTT. Translated: CATSRERQGALDTQYF. The chain has TRBV15 and TRBJ2-3; 8 positions match TRBD1. This CDR3 spans 16 amino acids. From germline, CDR1 is LNHNV and CDR2 YYDKDF (reference sequence). Germline trimming cut 0 bases from V and 6 bases from J; bases unmatched to any gene: 8.

The table lists this clonotype with many counts. CDR3 loop: CSVEVSDLNTEAFF. The CDR3 bases are TGCAGCGTTGAAGTATCGGACCTAAACACTGAAGCTTTCTTT. This chain uses TRBV29-1 with TRBJ1-1; D is undetermined. V lost 1 base, J lost 2 bases, and 11 bases lay in between. Germline values: CDR1 SQVTM, CDR2 ANQGSEA. This CDR3 spans 14 amino acids.

CDR3 loop: CASSLRQIYEQYF. The CDR3 nucleotides are TGTGCCAGCAGCTTGAGACAGATCTACGAGCAGTACTTC. This chain uses TRBV5-5 with TRBJ2-7; possible D gene TRBD1, 5 bases. Trimming removed 1 base from V and 3 bases from J, with 8 bases in between. The germline V gene has CDR1 SGHKS and CDR2 YYEKEE (reference sequence). This CDR3 has 13 amino acids.

This clonotype has a count of ten or more. The gene calls are TRBV29-1 and TRBJ2-1; no clear D. Germline loops: CDR1 SQVTM, CDR2 ANQGSEA. The germline V and J ends were trimmed by 5 bases and 5 bases, with 10 bases remaining between them. This CDR3 comprises 12 residues. CDR3: CSVLAENNEQFF. The CDR3 nucleotides are TGCAGCGTTCTGGCGGAGAACAATGAGCAGTTCTTC.

This clonotype was counted at least ten times. The chain is built from TRBV12-3 or TRBV12-4 and TRBJ2-3, with 8 bases matching TRBD2. V was pared by 6 bases and J by 0 bases, with 2 bases of the junction left unmatched. The CDR3 runs to 14 residues. CDR3 DNA sequence: TGTGCCAGCAGGGTAGCGGGGAGCACAGATACGCAGTATTTT. Translating gives CASRVAGSTDTQYF.

The table lists this clonotype with a few counts. The V gene is TRBV28, the J gene TRBJ1-1; D is perhaps TRBD1 (6 bases). CDR1 and CDR2 from the germline V gene are MDHEN and SYDVKM. The CDR3 is 15 residues long. V was trimmed by 3 bases and J by 7 bases, leaving 18 bases between them. CDR3 loop: CASSLSLNRAGEAFF. The CDR3 DNA is TGTGCCAGCAGTTTGAGCCTCAACAGGGCAGGTGAAGCTTTCTTT.

This clonotype was seen ten or more times. The chain recombines TRBV29-1 with TRBJ2-3, with 14 positions matching TRBD2. The CDR3 runs 18 residues. CDR1 is SQVTM and CDR2 is ANQGSEA in the germline V gene. V shed 5 bases, J shed 6 bases, and the junction held 16 bases outside the gene matches. The CDR3 region has the DNA TGCAGCGTTAGTGTAATGAAGGGACTAGCGGGGGCGGGGGATACGCAGTATTTT. Its translation: CSVSVMKGLAGAGDTQYF.

This clonotype came up many times. The chain joins TRBV10-3 to TRBJ2-1; D remains ambiguous. CDR1 ENHRY and CDR2 SYGVKD come from the germline V gene. With 0 bases removed from V and 12 bases from J, the gap between germline ends came to 15 bases. This CDR3 comprises 14 residues. CDR3 in amino acids: CAISESAVTLLQFF. The CDR3 nucleotides are TGTGCCATCAGTGAGTCTGCAGTGACCCTCCTGCAGTTCTTC.

The gene calls are TRBV19 and TRBJ1-1; D remains ambiguous. V was trimmed by 4 bases and J by 1 base, leaving 7 bases between them. Per the germline V gene, CDR1 is LNHDA and CDR2 is SQIVND (reference sequence). This CDR3 region has 13 residues. The CDR3 loop is CASSTRRNTEAFF. CDR3 DNA sequence: TGTGCCAGTAGTACCCGAAGGAACACTGAAGCTTTCTTT.

This clonotype occurred many times. This chain connects TRBV5-5 to TRBJ2-1, with D hard to call. This CDR3 is built from 13 residues. In germline, CDR1 is SGHKS, CDR2 YYEKEE (reference sequence). V was clipped by 1 base and J by 4 bases, with 6 bases between them. The DNA for the CDR3 is TGTGCCAGCAGCTTGAGACAATACAATGAGCAGTTCTTC. Protein product: CASSLRQYNEQFF.

The chain links TRBV21-1 to TRBJ2-4; the table's D call, TRBD1, has no DNA check behind it. TRBV21-1 is labeled a pseudogene. The CDR3 runs 15 residues. CDR3: CASSAGQLAKNIQYF. CDR3 sequence (DNA): TGTGCCAGCAGCGCCGGACAGCTAGCCAAAAACATTCAGTACTTC.

The J gene is TRBJ1-2, the V gene TRBV10-3; D remains unclear. The germline CDR1 and CDR2 sequences are ENHRY and SYGVKD. The ends were cut back, 0 bases at V and 1 base at J, with 12 bases in the middle. The CDR3 is made up of 16 amino acids. The CDR3 reads CAISESQASVNYGYTF. The CDR3 DNA follows: TGTGCCATCAGTGAGTCTCAGGCGTCGGTTAACTATGGCTACACCTTC.

This clonotype came up a few times. The DNA for the CDR3 is TGTGCCAGCAGTGCCAGCCCGGGACAAGTCGGCTACACCTTC. This encodes CASSASPGQVGYTF. This sequence joins TRBV2 and TRBJ1-2; D is possibly TRBD1 (6 bases). This CDR3 is 14 amino acids long. From germline, CDR1 is SNHLY and CDR2 FYNNEI. The ends were cut back, 4 bases at V and 8 bases at J, with 17 bases in the middle.

V is TRBV9 and J is TRBJ2-5; TRBD2 matches 9 bases. Germline V lookup: CDR1 SGDLS, CDR2 YYNGEE. With 5 bases clipped from V and 6 bases from J, the junction kept 8 bases outside the gene matches. The CDR3 contains 14 residues. DNA for the CDR3: TGTGCCAGCAGTGGGGCGGGGGGGCTGAAGACCCAGTACTTC. It yields the protein CASSGAGGLKTQYF.

This clonotype was picked up many times. The V and J genes are TRBV11-1 and TRBJ2-1, with 14 bases fitting TRBD2. J lost 4 bases, V lost 5 bases, and 10 bases had no gene match. Germline V gives CDR1 SGHAT, CDR2 FQDESV (reference sequence). The CDR3 length is 18 residues. CDR3 bases: TGTGCCAGCAGCGGGCCGGGACTAGCGGGAGTCGGATACAATGAGCAGTTCTTC. Amino acids: CASSGPGLAGVGYNEQFF.

This clonotype occurred many times. This chain joins TRBV6-5 and TRBJ2-1, with D hard to call. V was pared by 8 bases and J by 9 bases, with 11 bases between. The CDR3 has 11 residues. CDR1 and CDR2 from the germline V gene are MNHEY and SVGAGI. CDR3 amino acids: CASRRYGEQFF. In DNA form, the CDR3 reads TGTGCCAGCCGTCGGTACGGTGAGCAGTTCTTC.

This clonotype has just a few counts. The J gene is TRBJ2-7, the V gene TRBV5-1; D is perhaps TRBD1 (6 bases). Germline values: CDR1 SGHRS, CDR2 YFSETQ. Trimming took 5 bases from V and 3 from J, leaving 15 bases between them. The CDR3 has 14 amino acids. CDR3 protein: CASRTDRTGYEQYF. The CDR3 DNA is TGCGCCAGCAGGACAGACAGGACCGGCTACGAGCAGTACTTC.

This clonotype was observed at least ten times. This chain joins TRBV27 and TRBJ2-3, with 10 nucleotides matching TRBD1. The CDR3 length is 14 residues. Trimming cost V 5 bases and J 6 bases; bases outside gene matches: 5. CDR1 and CDR2 (germline): MNHEY, SMNVEV (reference sequence). CDR3 DNA sequence: TGTGCCAGCAGTCCCGGGACAGGGGAGGATACGCAGTATTTT. Its translation is CASSPGTGEDTQYF.

This clonotype was recorded a few times. The V gene is TRBV18, the J gene TRBJ2-7; maybe TRBD2 (5 bases). V lost 2 bases and J 0 bases, leaving 14 bases between the germline ends. Germline V gives CDR1 KGHSH, CDR2 LQKENI. The CDR3 runs 16 residues. CDR3 residues: CASSPETTPFSYEQYF. DNA for the CDR3: TGTGCCAGCTCACCAGAGACTACCCCATTCTCCTACGAGCAGTACTTC.

This clonotype was picked up many times. CDR3 sequence (DNA): TGCAGTGCTAAGGGACATAATGAAAAACTGTTTTTT. Translated: CSAKGHNEKLFF. The gene calls are TRBV20-1 and TRBJ1-4, with a tentative D call TRBD1 (6 bases). Per germline, CDR1 DFQATT and CDR2 SNEGSKA (reference sequence). Trimming removed 4 bases at V and 4 bases at J, with 7 bases between. The CDR3 runs to 12 residues.

This clonotype was found many times. The DNA of the CDR3 is TGCGCCAGCAGCCTGAGACTAGCGGGGGCCCAAGAGACCCAGTACTTC. This gives the protein CASSLRLAGAQETQYF. The V gene is TRBV5-1, the J gene TRBJ2-5; 12 positions match TRBD2. The V gene's germline CDR1 is SGHRS and CDR2 YFSETQ. V lost 4 bases and J lost 1; bases outside the gene matches: 5. The CDR3 has 16 residues. Together with reference TRBV5-1 and TRBJ2-5, the CDR3 gives the full variable domain: KAGVTQTPRYLIKTRGQQVTLSCSPISGHRSVSWYQQTPGQGLQFLFEYFSETQRNKGNFPGRFSGRQFSNSRSEMNVSTLELGDSALYLCASSLRLAGAQETQYFGPGTRLLVL.

This clonotype has just a few counts. This chain links TRBV6-5 with TRBJ2-1; D might be TRBD2 (6 bases). CDR3 length equals 17 residues. Germline V gene data show CDR1 as MNHEY and CDR2 as SVGAGI. Trimming left V 6 bases short and J 3 bases short, with 21 bases between. The CDR3 loop reads CASSSYGRDSNYNEQFF. For the CDR3, the DNA is TGTGCCAGCAGCTCCTACGGCCGGGACTCAAACTACAATGAGCAGTTCTTC.

This clonotype was observed a handful of times. The rearrangement links TRBV7-8 to TRBJ2-2; 16 positions match TRBD2. This CDR3 is 18 amino acids long. With V trimmed by 2 bases and J by 6 bases, 6 bases remained unmatched. Germline CDR1 reads SGHVS; CDR2 reads FQNEAQ. The CDR3 spells CASSLWGLAGGPSGELFF. The CDR3 coding sequence is TGTGCCAGCAGCTTATGGGGACTAGCGGGGGGGCCGTCCGGGGAGCTGTTTTTT.

This clonotype showed up just a few times. This sequence joins TRBV7-2 and TRBJ1-4; D is unresolved. This CDR3 comprises 14 residues. From germline, CDR1 is SGHTA and CDR2 FQGNSA. The germline V and J ends were trimmed by 5 bases and 5 bases, with 12 bases remaining between them. CDR3 nucleotide sequence: TGTGCCAGCAGCCCGCGGGCTTCGAATGAAAAACTGTTTTTT. Translated, it gives CASSPRASNEKLFF.